This TCR beta chain was identified in a study of technical replicates of blood from several donors. The protocol was immunoSEQ multiplex PCR, while the TCRdb copy is restricted to in-frame clones and leaves out a portion. The sample lists roughly 76,000 clones, approximately 86% occurring once. Germline CDR1 reads SGHNT; CDR2 reads YENEEA. The CDR3 loop spans 13 amino acids. V shed 7 bases, J shed 9 bases, and the junction held 8 bases outside the gene matches. The source of this sequence is a human donor in good health. Some clones in this sample may be carry-over from other donors' samples. This sequence joins TRBV11-3 and TRBJ2-1, with 8 bases matching TRBD2. Sequences were obtained from PBMCs. CDR3 in amino acids: CASTFGAGGEQFF. As DNA, the CDR3 is TGTGCCAGCACCTTCGGGGCGGGAGGTGAGCAGTTCTTC.